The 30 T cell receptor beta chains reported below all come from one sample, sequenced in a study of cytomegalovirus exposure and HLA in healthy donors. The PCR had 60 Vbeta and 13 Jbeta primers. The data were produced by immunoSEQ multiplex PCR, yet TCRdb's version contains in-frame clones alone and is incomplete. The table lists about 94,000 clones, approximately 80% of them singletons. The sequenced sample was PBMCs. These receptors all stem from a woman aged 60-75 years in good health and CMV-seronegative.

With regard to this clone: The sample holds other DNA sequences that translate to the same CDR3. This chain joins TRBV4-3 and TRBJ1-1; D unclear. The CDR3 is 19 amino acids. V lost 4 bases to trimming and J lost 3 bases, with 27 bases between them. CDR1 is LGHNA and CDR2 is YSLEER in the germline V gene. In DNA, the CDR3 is TGCGCCAGCAGCCCTTCAGTTCAAGGCTGGGGAGAAGTGGACACTGAAGCTTTCTTT. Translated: CASSPSVQGWGEVDTEAFF.

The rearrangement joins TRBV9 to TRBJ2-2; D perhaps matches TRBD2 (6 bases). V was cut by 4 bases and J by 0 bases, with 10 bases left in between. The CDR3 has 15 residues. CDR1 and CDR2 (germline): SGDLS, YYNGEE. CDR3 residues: CASSPGGANTGELFF. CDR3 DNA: TGTGCCAGCAGCCCCGGGGGAGCGAACACCGGGGAGCTGTTTTTT.

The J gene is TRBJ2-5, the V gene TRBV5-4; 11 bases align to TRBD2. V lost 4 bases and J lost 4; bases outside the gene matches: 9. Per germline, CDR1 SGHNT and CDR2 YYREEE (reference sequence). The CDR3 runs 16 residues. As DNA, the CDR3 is TGTGCCAGCAGCCAAGTAACTAGCGGGAGAACAGAGACCCAGTACTTC. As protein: CASSQVTSGRTETQYF.

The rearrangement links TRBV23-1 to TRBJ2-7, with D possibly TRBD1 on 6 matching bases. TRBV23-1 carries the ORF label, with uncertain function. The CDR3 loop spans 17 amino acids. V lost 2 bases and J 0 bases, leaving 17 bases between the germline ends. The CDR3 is CASSQPRGQLFSYEQYF. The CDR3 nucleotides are TGCGCCAGCAGTCAACCGAGGGGACAATTGTTCTCCTACGAGCAGTACTTC.

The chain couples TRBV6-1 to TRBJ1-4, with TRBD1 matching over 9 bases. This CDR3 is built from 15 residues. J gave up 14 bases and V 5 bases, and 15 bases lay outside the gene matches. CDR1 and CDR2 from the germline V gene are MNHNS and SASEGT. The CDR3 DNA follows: TGTGCCAGCAGTACTCAAGACAGGGGGAAATTCCAGCTGTTTTTT. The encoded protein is CASSTQDRGKFQLFF.

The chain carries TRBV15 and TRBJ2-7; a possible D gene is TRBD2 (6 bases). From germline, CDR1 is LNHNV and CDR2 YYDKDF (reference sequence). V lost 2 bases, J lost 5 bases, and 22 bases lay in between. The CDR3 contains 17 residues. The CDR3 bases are TGTGCCACCAGCAGATCCTTCGGCGGGCAGGGAGGAAACGAGCAGTACTTC. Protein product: CATSRSFGGQGGNEQYF.

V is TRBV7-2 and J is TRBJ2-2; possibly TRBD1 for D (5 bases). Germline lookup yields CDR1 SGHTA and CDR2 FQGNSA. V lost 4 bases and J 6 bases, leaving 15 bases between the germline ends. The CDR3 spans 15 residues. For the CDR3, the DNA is TGTGCCAGCAGCTCGTCACGGATAGGGGCCGGGGAGCTGTTTTTT. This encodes CASSSSRIGAGELFF. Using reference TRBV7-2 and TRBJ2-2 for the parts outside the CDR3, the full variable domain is GAGVSQSPSNKVTEKGKDVELRCDPISGHTALYWYRQSLGQGLEFLIYFQGNSAPDKSGLPSDRFSAERTGGSVSTLTIQRTQQEDSAVYLCASSSSRIGAGELFFGEGSRLTVL.

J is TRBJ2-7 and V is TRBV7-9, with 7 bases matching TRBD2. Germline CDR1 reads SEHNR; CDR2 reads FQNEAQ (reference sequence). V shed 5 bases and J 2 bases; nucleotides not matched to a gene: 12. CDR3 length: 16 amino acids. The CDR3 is CASSPLGSGITYEQYF. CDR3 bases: TGTGCCAGCAGCCCCCTTGGGAGCGGGATAACCTACGAGCAGTACTTC. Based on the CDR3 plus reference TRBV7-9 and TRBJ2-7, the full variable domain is DTGVSQNPRHKITKRGQNVTFRCDPISEHNRLYWYRQTLGQGPEFLTYFQNEAQLEKSRLLSDRFSAERPKGSFSTLEIQRTEQGDSAMYLCASSPLGSGITYEQYFGPGTRLTVT.

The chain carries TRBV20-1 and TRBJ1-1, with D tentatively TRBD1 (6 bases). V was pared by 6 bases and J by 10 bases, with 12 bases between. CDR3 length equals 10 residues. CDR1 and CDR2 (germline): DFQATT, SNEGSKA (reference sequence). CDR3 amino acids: CSAHRGGAFF. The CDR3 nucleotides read TGCAGTGCCCACCGAGGGGGAGCTTTCTTT.

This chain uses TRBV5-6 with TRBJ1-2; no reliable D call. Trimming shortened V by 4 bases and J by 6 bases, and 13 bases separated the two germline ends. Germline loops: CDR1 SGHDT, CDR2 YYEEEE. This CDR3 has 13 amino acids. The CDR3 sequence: CASSPVGVDGYTF. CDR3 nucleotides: TGTGCCAGCAGCCCGGTTGGAGTTGATGGCTACACCTTC. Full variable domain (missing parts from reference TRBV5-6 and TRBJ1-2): DAGVTQSPTHLIKTRGQQVTLRCSPKSGHDTVSWYQQALGQGPQFIFQYYEEEERQRGNFPDRFSGHQFPNYSSELNVNALLLGDSALYLCASSPVGVDGYTFGSGTRLTVV.

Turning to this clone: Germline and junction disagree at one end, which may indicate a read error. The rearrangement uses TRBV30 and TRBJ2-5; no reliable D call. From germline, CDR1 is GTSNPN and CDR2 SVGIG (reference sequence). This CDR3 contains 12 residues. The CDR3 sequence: CAWSAIAQTQHF. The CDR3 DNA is TGTGCCTGGAGTGCCATAGCCCAGACCCAGCACTTC. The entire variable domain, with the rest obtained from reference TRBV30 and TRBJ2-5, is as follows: SQTIHQWPATLVQPVGSPLSLECTVEGTSNPNLYWYRQAAGRGLQLLFYSVGIGQISSEVPQNLSASRPQDRQFILSSKKLLLSDSGFYLCAWSAIAQTQHFGPGTRLLVL.

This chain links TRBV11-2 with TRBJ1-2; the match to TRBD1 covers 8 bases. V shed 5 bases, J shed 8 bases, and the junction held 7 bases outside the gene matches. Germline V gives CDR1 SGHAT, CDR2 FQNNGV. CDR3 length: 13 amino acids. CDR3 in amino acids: CASSLQGARGYTF. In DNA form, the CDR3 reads TGTGCCAGCAGCCTCCAGGGGGCACGGGGCTACACCTTC.

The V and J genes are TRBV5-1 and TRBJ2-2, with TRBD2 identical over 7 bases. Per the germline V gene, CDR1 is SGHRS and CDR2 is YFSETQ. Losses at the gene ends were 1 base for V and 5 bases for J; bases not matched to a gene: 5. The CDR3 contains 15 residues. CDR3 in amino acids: CASSLHQGGTGELFF. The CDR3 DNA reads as TGCGCCAGCAGCTTGCACCAGGGAGGGACCGGGGAGCTGTTTTTT.

CDR3 nucleotides: TGTGCCAGCAGCTTGCGGTCAGGGAATCAGCCCCAGCATTTT. Its translation: CASSLRSGNQPQHF. This rearrangement joins TRBV5-6 to TRBJ1-5, with TRBD1 as a possible D gene (5 bases). The CDR3 is made up of 14 amino acids. Germline CDR1 SGHDT, CDR2 YYEEEE. Trimming stripped 1 base from V and 4 bases from J, with 9 bases between.

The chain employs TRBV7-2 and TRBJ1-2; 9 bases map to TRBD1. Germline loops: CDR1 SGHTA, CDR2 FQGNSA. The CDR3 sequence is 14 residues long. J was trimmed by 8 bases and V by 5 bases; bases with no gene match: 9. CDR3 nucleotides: TGTGCCAGCAGCCCAGCGGGACAGGGACGGGGCTACACCTTC. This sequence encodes CASSPAGQGRGYTF.

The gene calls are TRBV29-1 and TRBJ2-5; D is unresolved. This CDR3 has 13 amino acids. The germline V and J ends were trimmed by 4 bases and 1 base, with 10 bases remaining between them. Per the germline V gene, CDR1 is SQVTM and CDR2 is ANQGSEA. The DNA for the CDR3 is TGCAGCGTTGGGCCATTAACCCAAGAGACCCAGTACTTC. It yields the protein CSVGPLTQETQYF. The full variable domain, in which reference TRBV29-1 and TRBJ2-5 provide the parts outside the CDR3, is SAVISQKPSRDICQRGTSLTIQCQVDSQVTMMFWYRQQPGQSLTLIATANQGSEATYESGFVIDKFPISRPNLTFSTLTVSNMSPEDSSIYLCSVGPLTQETQYFGPGTRLLVL.

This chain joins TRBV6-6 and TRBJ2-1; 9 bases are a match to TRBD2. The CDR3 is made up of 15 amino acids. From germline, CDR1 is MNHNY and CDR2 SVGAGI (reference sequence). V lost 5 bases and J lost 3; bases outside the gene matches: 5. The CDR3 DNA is TGTGCCAGCAGTAAGACTAGCGGAAACTACAATGAGCAGTTCTTC. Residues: CASSKTSGNYNEQFF.

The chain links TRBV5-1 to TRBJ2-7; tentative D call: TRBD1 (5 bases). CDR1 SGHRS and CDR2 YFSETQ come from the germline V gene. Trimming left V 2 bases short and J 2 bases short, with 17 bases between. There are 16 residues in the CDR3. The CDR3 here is CASSLVFEQAPYEQYF. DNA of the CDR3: TGCGCCAGCAGCTTAGTGTTCGAACAGGCCCCCTACGAGCAGTACTTC.

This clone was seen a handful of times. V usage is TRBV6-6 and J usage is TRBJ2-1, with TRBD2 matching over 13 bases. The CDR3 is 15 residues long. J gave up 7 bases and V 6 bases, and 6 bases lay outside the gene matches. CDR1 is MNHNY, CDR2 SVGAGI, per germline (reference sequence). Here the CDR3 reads CASSHGLAGDNEQFF. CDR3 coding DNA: TGTGCCAGCAGCCACGGACTAGCGGGAGATAATGAGCAGTTCTTC.

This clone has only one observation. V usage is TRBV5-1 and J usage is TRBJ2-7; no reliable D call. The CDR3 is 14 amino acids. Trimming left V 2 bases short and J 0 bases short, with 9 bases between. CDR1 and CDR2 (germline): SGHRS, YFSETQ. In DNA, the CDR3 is TGCGCCAGCAGCTTTGAAGCGTCCTCCTACGAGCAGTACTTC. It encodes CASSFEASSYEQYF.

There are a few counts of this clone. The CDR3 DNA is TGTGCCAGCACCCTACAGGGCTCCTACAATGAGCAGTTCTTC. It translates to CASTLQGSYNEQFF. The chain combines TRBV27 with TRBJ2-1; the D gene is possibly TRBD1 (6 bases). Germline CDR1 MNHEY, CDR2 SMNVEV (reference sequence). The CDR3 extends over 14 amino acids. The V gene lost 7 bases and the J gene lost 0 bases, with 10 bases spanning the gap.

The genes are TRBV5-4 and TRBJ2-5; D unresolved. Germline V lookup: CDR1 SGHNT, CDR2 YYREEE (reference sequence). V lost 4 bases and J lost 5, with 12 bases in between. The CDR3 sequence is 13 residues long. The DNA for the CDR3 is TGTGCCAGCAGCCGTCCTAGTGGCGAGACCCAGTACTTC. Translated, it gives CASSRPSGETQYF.

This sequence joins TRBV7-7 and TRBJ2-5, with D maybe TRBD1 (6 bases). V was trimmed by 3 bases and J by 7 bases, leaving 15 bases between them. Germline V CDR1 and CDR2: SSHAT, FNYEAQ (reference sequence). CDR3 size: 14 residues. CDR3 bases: TGTGCCAGCAGCTTCCTGGGTGCGACAGGGACCCAGTACTTC. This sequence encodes CASSFLGATGTQYF.

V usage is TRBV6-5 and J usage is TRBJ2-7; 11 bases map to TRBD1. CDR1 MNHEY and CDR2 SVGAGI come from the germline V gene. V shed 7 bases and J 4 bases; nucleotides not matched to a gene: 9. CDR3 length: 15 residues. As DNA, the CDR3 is TGTGCCAGCAAACTAGGGACAGGGGGAAAATACGAGCAGTACTTC. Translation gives CASKLGTGGKYEQYF.

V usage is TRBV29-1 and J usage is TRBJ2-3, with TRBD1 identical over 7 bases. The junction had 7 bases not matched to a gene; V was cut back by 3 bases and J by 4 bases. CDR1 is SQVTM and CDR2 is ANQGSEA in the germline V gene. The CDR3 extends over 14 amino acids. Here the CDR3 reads CSVETGLFSDTQYF. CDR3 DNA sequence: TGCAGCGTTGAGACAGGGCTGTTCTCAGATACGCAGTATTTT.

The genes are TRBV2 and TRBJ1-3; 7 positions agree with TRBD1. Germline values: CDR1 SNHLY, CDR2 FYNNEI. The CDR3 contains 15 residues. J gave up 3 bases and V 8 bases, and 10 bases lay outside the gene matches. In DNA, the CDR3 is TGTGCCAGCGGCCTCGACAGGGTTATTGGAAACACCATATATTTT. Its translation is CASGLDRVIGNTIYF.

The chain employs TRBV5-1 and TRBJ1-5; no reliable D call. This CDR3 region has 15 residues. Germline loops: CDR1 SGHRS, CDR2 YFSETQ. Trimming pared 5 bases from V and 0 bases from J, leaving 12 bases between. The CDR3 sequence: CASSEGWLSNQPQHF. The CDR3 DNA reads TGCGCCAGCAGTGAGGGTTGGCTTAGCAATCAGCCCCAGCATTTT.

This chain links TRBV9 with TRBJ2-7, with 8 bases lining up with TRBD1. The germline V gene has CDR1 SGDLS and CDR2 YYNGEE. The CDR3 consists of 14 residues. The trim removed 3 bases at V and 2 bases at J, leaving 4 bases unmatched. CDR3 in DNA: TGTGCCAGCAGCGGAGGGACAGGTACCTACGAGCAGTACTTC. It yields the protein CASSGGTGTYEQYF.

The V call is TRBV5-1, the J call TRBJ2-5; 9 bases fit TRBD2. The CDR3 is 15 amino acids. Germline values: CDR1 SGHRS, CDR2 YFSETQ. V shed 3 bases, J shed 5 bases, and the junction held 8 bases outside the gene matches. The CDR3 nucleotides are TGCGCCAGCAGCTCTCGTGGGACTAGCACGGAGACCCAGTACTTC. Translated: CASSSRGTSTETQYF.

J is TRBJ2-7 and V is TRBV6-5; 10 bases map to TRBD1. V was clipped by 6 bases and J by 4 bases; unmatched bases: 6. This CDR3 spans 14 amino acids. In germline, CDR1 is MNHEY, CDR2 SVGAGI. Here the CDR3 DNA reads TGTGCCAGCAGATCGACAGGGGGCTTGTACGAGCAGTACTTC. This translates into CASRSTGGLYEQYF.